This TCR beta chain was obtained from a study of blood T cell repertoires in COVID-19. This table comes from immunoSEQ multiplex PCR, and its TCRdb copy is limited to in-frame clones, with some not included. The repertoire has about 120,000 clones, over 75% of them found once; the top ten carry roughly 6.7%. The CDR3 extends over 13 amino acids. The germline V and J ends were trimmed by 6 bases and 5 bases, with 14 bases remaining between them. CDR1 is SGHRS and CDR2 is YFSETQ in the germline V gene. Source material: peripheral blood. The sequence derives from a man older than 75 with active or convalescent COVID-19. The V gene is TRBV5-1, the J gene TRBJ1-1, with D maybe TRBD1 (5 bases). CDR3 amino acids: CASNDGGGTEAFF. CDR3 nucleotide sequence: TGCGCCAGCAACGACGGGGGTGGTACTGAAGCTTTCTTT.